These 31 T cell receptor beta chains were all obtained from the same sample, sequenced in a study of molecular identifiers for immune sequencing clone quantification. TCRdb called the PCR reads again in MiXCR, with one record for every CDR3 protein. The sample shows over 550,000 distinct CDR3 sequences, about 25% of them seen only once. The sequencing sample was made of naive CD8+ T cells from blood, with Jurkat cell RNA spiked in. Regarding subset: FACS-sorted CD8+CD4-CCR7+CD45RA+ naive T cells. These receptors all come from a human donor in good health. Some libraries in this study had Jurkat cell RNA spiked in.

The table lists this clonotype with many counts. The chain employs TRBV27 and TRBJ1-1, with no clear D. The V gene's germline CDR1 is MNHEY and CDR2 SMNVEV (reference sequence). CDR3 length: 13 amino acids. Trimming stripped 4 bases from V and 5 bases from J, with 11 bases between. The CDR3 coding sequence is TGTGCCAGCAGTTCCGAGGGTCAAACTGAAGCTTTCTTT. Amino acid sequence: CASSSEGQTEAFF.

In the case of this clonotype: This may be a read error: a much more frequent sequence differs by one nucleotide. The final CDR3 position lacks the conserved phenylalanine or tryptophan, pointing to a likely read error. The CDR3 protein is CATSREGLAGGDTQYL. The CDR3, as DNA: TGTGCCACCAGCAGAGAAGGGCTAGCGGGAGGAGATACGCAGTATCTT. The rearrangement joins TRBV15 to TRBJ2-3; TRBD2 agrees at 11 bases. The CDR3 is 16 residues long. V trimming: 0 bases; J trimming: 5 bases; junction bases outside the gene matches: 4. Germline V lookup: CDR1 LNHNV, CDR2 YYDKDF (reference sequence).

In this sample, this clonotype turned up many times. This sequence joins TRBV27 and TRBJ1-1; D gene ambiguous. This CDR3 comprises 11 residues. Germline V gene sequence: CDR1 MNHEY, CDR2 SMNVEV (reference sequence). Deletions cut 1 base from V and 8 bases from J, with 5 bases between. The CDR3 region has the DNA TGTGCCAGCAGTTTATTTGGGGAAGCTTTCTTT. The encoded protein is CASSLFGEAFF.

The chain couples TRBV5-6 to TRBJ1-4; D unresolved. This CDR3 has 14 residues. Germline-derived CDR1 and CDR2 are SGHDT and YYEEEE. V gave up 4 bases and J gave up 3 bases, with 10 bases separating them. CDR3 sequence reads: CASSRSDSNEKLFF. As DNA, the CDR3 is TGTGCCAGCAGCCGCAGCGATTCTAATGAAAAACTGTTTTTT.

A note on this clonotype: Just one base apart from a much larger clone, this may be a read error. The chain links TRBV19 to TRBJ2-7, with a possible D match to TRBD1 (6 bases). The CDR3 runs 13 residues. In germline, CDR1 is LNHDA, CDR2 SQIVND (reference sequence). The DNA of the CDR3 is TGTACCAGTAGTATCCGGGGACATATGGAGCAGTACTTC. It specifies CTSSIRGHMEQYF.

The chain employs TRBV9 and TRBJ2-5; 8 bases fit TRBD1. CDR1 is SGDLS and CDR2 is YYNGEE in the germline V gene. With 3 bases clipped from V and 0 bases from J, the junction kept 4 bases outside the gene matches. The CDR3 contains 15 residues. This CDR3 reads CASSAPGGYQETQYF. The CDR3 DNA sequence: TGTGCCAGCAGCGCTCCAGGGGGCTACCAAGAGACCCAGTACTTC.

As DNA, the CDR3 is TGTGCCAGCAGCGAAAGACAGAGCTACACCTTC. It codes for CASSERQSYTF. The chain couples TRBV5-4 to TRBJ1-2, with a tentative D call TRBD1 (5 bases). This CDR3 has 11 residues. V was trimmed by 4 bases and J by 9 bases, leaving 10 bases between them. Germline V CDR1 and CDR2: SGHNT, YYREEE (reference sequence).

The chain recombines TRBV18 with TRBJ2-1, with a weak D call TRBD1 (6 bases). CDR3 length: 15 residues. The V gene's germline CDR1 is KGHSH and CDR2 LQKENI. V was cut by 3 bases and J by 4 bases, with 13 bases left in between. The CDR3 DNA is TGTGCCAGCTCACCGCCCGGGACAAGTTACAATGAGCAGTTCTTC. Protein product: CASSPPGTSYNEQFF.

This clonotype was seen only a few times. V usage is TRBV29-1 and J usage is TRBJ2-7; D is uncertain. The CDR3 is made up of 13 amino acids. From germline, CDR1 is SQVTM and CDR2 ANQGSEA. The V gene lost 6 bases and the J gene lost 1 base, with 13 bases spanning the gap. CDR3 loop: CSVPAVRSYEQYF. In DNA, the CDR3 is TGCAGCGTCCCCGCTGTTAGGTCCTACGAGCAGTACTTC.

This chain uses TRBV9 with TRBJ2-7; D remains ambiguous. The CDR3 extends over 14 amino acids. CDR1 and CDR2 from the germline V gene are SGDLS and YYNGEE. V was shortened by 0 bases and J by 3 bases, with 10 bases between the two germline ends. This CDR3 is CASSVEEESYEQYF. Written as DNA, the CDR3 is TGTGCCAGCAGCGTAGAAGAGGAGAGCTACGAGCAGTACTTC.

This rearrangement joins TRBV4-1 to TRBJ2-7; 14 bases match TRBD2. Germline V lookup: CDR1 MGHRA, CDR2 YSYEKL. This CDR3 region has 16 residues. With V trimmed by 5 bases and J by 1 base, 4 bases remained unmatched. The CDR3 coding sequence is TGCGCCAGCAGCTCCCGGACTAGCGGGGGGTCCTACGAGCAGTACTTC. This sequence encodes CASSSRTSGGSYEQYF.

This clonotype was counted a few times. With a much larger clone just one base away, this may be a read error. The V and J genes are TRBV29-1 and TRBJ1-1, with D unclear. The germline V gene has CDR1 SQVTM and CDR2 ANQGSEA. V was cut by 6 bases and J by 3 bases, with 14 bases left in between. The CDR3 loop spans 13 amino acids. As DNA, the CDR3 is TGCAGCGTGAAGGTTGCCTTGGACACTGAAGCTTTCTTT. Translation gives CSVKVALDTEAFF.

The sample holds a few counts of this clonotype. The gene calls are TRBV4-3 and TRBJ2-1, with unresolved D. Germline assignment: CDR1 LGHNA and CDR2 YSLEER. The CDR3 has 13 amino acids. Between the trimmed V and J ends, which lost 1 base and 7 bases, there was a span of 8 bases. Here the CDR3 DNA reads TGCGCCAGCAGCCAAGGGCGAGAGAATGAGCAGTTCTTC. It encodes CASSQGRENEQFF.

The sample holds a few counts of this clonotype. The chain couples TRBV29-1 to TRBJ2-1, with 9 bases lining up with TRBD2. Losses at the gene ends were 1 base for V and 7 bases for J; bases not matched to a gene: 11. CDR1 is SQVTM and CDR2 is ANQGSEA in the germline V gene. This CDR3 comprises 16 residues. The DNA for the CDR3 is TGCAGCGTTGAAGCGGCTAGCGGGATAGTGAGAAATGAGCAGTTCTTC. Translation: CSVEAASGIVRNEQFF.

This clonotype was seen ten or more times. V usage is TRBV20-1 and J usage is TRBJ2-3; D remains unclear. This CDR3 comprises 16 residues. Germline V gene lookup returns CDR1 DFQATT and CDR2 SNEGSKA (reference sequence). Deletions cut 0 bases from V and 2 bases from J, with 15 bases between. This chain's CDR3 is CSARDSKWAATDTQYF. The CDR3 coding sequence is TGCAGTGCTAGAGATTCAAAGTGGGCCGCCACAGATACGCAGTATTTT.

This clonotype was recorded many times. CDR3 DNA: TGTGCCAGCAGCCTTTTCGTGACTAGCGGGGGGGCGGATACGCAGTATTTT. Its protein product is CASSLFVTSGGADTQYF. The V gene is TRBV5-4, the J gene TRBJ2-3; 14 bases agree with TRBD2. The CDR3 spans 17 residues. The trim removed 4 bases at V and 6 bases at J, leaving 10 bases unmatched. Germline V gives CDR1 SGHNT, CDR2 YYREEE (reference sequence).

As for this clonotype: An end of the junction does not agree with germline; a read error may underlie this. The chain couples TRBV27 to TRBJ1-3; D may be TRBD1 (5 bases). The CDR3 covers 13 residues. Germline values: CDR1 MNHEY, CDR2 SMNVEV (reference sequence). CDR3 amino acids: CAGSLGTGNTIYF. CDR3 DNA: TGTGCCGGCAGTTTAGGGACGGGAAACACCATATATTTT.

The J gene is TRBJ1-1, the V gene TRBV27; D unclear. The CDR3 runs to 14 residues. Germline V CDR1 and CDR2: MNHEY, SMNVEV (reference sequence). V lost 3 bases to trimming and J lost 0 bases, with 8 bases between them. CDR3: CASSFGRLNTEAFF. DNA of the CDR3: TGTGCCAGCAGTTTTGGCAGATTGAACACTGAAGCTTTCTTT.

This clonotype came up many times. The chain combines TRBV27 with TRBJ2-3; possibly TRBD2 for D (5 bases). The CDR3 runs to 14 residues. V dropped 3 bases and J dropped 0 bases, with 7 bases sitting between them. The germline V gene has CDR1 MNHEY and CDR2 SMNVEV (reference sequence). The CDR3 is CASSFRGSTDTQYF. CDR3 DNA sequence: TGTGCCAGCAGTTTCCGGGGTAGCACAGATACGCAGTATTTT.

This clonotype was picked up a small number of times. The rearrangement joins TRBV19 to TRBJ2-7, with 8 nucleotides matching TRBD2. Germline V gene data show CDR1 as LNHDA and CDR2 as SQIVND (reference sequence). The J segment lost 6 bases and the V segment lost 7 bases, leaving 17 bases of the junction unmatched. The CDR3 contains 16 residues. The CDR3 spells CASKLGSGGSSSEQYF. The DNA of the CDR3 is TGTGCCAGTAAGCTTGGGAGCGGGGGATCTTCCAGCGAGCAGTACTTC. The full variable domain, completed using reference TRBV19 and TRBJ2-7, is DGGITQSPKYLFRKEGQNVTLSCEQNLNHDAMYWYRQDPGQGLRLIYYSQIVNDFQKGDIAEGYSVSREKKESFPLTVTSAQKNPTAFYLCASKLGSGGSSSEQYFGPGTRLTVT.

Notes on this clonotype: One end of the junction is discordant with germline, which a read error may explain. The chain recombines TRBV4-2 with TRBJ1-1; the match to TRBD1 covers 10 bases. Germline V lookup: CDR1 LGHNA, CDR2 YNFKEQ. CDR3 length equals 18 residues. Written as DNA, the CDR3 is TGTGTCAGCAGCGAGGACCAGACAGGGGGCGCGGAGAACACTGAAGCTTTCTTT. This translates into CVSSEDQTGGAENTEAFF.

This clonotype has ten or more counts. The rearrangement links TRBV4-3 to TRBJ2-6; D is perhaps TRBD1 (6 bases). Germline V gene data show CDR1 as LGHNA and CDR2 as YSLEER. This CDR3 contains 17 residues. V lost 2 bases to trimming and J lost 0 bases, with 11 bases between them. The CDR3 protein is CASSQKTGISGANVLTF. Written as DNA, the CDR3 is TGCGCCAGCAGCCAAAAGACAGGCATCTCTGGGGCCAACGTCCTGACTTTC.

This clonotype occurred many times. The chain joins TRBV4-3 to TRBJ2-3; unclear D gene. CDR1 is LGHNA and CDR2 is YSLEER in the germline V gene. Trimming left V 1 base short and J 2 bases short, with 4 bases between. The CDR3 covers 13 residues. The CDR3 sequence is CASSQGVTDTQYF. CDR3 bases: TGCGCCAGCAGCCAAGGCGTCACAGATACGCAGTATTTT.

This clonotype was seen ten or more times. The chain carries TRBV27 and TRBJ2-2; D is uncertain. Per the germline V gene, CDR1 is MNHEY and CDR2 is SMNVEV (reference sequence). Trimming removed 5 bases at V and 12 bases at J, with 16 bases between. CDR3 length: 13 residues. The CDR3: CASSPSGAMKLFF. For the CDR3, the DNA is TGTGCCAGCAGTCCTTCAGGAGCGATGAAGCTGTTTTTT.

CDR3 in DNA: TGTGCCACCAGCAGACAAAGGGGAGGTTATAGCAATCAGCCCCAGCATTTT. Its protein is CATSRQRGGYSNQPQHF. The J gene is TRBJ1-5, the V gene TRBV15; D might be TRBD1 (5 bases). The length of the CDR3 is 17 residues. Trimming shortened V by 2 bases and J by 0 bases, and 14 bases separated the two germline ends. The V gene's germline CDR1 is LNHNV and CDR2 YYDKDF (reference sequence).

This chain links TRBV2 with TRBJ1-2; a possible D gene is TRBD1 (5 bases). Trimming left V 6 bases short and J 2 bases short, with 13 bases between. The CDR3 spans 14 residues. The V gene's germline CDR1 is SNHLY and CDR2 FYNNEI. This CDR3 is CASRGDGTNYGYTF. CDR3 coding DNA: TGTGCCAGCAGGGGGGACGGGACCAACTATGGCTACACCTTC.

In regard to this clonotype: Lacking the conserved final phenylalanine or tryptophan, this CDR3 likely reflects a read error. The CDR3 spells CASSAKDRRAYGYTS. In DNA form, the CDR3 reads TGTGCCAGTAGTGCCAAGGACAGGCGAGCCTATGGCTACACCTCC. This chain uses TRBV19 with TRBJ1-2; the match to TRBD1 covers 7 bases. The trim removed 5 bases at V and 4 bases at J, leaving 10 bases unmatched. CDR3 length: 15 residues. Germline V gene lookup returns CDR1 LNHDA and CDR2 SQIVND (reference sequence).

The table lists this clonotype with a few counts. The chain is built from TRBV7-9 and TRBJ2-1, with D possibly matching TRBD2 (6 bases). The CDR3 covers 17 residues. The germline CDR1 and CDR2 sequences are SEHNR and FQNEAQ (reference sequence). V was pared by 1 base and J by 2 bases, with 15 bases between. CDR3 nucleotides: TGTGCCAGCAGCTTAGTGTGGTCTAGCGACCCCTACAATGAGCAGTTCTTC. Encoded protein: CASSLVWSSDPYNEQFF.

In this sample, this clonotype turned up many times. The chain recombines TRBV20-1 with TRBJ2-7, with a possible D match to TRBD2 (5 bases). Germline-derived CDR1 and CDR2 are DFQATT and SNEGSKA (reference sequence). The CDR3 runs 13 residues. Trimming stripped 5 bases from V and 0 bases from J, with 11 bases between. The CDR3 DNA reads TGCAGTGCTCTGAGCGGTTTCTCCTACGAGCAGTACTTC. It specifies CSALSGFSYEQYF.

CDR3 DNA: TGTGCCAGCAGTGACGGAACTGGCTCCTATAATTCACCCCTCCACTTT. Residues: CASSDGTGSYNSPLHF. The rearrangement joins TRBV9 to TRBJ1-6; D is undetermined. The CDR3 contains 16 residues. Germline loops: CDR1 SGDLS, CDR2 YYNGEE. Trimming left V 5 bases short and J 0 bases short, with 12 bases between.

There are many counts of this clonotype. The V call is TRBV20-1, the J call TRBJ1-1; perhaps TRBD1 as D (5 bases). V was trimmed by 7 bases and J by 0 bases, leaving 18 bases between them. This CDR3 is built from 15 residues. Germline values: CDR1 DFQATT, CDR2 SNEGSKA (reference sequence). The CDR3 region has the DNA TGCAGTGTCAGGAGCGGGACGGAGATGAACACTGAAGCTTTCTTT. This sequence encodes CSVRSGTEMNTEAFF.